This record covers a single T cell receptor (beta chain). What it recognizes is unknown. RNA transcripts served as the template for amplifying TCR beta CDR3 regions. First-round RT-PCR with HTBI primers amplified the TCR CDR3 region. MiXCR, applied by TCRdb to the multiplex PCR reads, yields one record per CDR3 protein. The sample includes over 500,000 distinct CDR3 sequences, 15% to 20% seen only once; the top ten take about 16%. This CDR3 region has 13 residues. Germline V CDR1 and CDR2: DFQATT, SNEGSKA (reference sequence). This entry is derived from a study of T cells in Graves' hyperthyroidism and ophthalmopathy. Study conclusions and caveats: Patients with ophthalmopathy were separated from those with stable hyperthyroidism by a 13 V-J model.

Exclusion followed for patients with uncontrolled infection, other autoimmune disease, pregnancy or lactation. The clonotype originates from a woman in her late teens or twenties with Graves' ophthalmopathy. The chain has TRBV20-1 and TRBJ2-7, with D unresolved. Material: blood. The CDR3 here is CSRYRTDSYEQYF. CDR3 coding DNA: TGCAGCCGGTATCGGACCGATTCCTACGAGCAGTACTTC.